The present T cell receptor (beta chain) was sequenced within a study of blood T cell repertoires in COVID-19. Study context: Researchers got acute and convalescent COVID-19 samples from the United States, Italy and Spain. The cDNA or gDNA used as material had been derived from T cells, B-cell-depleted T cells, or PBMCs.

The CDR3 loop spans 12 amino acids. Germline V gives CDR1 SQVTM, CDR2 ANQGSEA. This clone was observed at least ten times. One junction end does not reproduce the germline sequence, and a read error may be involved. Authors' data handling: By means of reference gene primer amplification, nucleated cell counts were estimated. Repertoires were generated with immunoSEQ multiplex PCR, while TCRdb's copy carries only in-frame clones and drops some. D and trimming were read from the DNA, whereas the V and J calls and clone size are those reported in that table. The profile covers 55,000 to 90,000 clones, with roughly four fifths appearing a single time and about 0.8% taken by the ten largest.

The chain joins TRBV29-1 to TRBJ2-1; D uncertain. The TCR was taken from a woman aged 70-85 years with acute or convalescent COVID-19. The material sequenced was peripheral blood. The CDR3 reads CSVQDFYNEQFF. DNA of the CDR3: TGCAGCGTTCAAGACTTTTACAATGAGCAGTTCTTC.